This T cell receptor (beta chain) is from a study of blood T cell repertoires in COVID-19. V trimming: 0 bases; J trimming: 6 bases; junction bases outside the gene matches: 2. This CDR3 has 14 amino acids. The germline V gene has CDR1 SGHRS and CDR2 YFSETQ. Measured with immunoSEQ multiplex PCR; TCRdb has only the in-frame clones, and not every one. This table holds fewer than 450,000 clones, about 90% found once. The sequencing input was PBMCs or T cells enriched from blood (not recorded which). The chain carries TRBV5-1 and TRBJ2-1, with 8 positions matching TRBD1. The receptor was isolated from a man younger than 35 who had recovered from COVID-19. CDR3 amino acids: CASSLGTGFNEQFF. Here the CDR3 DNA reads TGCGCCAGCAGCTTGGGGACAGGGTTCAATGAGCAGTTCTTC.